These T cell receptor beta chains were read from a single sample in a study of T-cell memory formation after mild COVID-19. In TCRdb, the 5' RACE reads were re-called with MiXCR into one record per CDR3 protein. The sample holds approximately 560,000 distinct CDR3 sequences; roughly a sixth are singletons and the top ten take approximately 8.1%. The sample consisted of PBMCs or a T cell subset sorted from them (not recorded which). The source is an adult woman who had mild COVID-19 (a few samples of this study predate the infection). Cell type and time point are not known. The CDR3 runs from the conserved cysteine through the conserved F or W. Fields, in order: D gene, V gene, J gene, clone size, CDR3 DNA, CDR3 protein. A D gene is named only where the DNA matches it firmly. Expanded clones are given a class, and other clones once, few, many or no size at all.

D gene: TRBD1
V gene: TRBV12-3/TRBV12-4
J gene: TRBJ1-2
clone size: few
CDR3 DNA: TGTGCCAGCAGCCCAGGACAGGAGAATGGCTACACCTTC
CDR3 protein: CASSPGQENGYTF

D gene: .
V gene: TRBV24-1
J gene: TRBJ2-7
clone size: .
CDR3 DNA: TGTGCCACCAGTGAGAATCAGGGCTACGAGCAGTACTTC
CDR3 protein: CATSENQGYEQYF

D gene: TRBD1
V gene: TRBV5-1
J gene: TRBJ1-2
clone size: .
CDR3 DNA: TGCGCCAGCAGCTGGGGACAGGGGGTTTCCTATGGCTACACCTTC
CDR3 protein: CASSWGQGVSYGYTF

D gene: TRBD1
V gene: TRBV2
J gene: TRBJ1-1
clone size: many
CDR3 DNA: TGTGCCAGCAGTGCGCAGGGACAGGTTGGGGAAGCTTTCTTT
CDR3 protein: CASSAQGQVGEAFF

D gene: .
V gene: TRBV7-3
J gene: TRBJ2-2
clone size: .
CDR3 DNA: TGTGCCAGCAGCTTGACAACCGTCGGCGGGGAGCTGTTTTTT
CDR3 protein: CASSLTTVGGELFF

D gene: TRBD2
V gene: TRBV20-1
J gene: TRBJ2-5
clone size: .
CDR3 DNA: TGCAGTGCTCCCCCCGCCCGGGGGGTGAGGACAGAGACCCAGTACTTC
CDR3 protein: CSAPPARGVRTETQYF

D gene: TRBD1
V gene: TRBV4-1
J gene: TRBJ2-7
clone size: .
CDR3 DNA: TGCGCCAGCAGCCACGAGGGACAGGGGTCCTACGAGCAGTACTTC
CDR3 protein: CASSHEGQGSYEQYF

D gene: TRBD1
V gene: TRBV20-1
J gene: TRBJ2-7
clone size: .
CDR3 DNA: TGCAGTGCTAGAGTTGGACAGGCAGTGGGTTACGAGCAGTACTTC
CDR3 protein: CSARVGQAVGYEQYF

D gene: TRBD1
V gene: TRBV3-1
J gene: TRBJ1-1
clone size: .
CDR3 DNA: TGTGCCAGCAGCCCGTTCCCCGGGACAGGGGGGGCCGGCACTGAAGCTTTCTTT
CDR3 protein: CASSPFPGTGGAGTEAFF

D gene: TRBD1
V gene: TRBV2
J gene: TRBJ1-1
clone size: few
CDR3 DNA: TGTGCCAGCAGTTTTCAGGGGGCCTCTGAAGCTTTCTTT
CDR3 protein: CASSFQGASEAFF

D gene: TRBD1
V gene: TRBV6-5
J gene: TRBJ1-6
clone size: .
CDR3 DNA: TGTGCCAGCAGTAGGACAGGGGCAGCGGTTAATTCACCCCTCCACTTT
CDR3 protein: CASSRTGAAVNSPLHF

D gene: .
V gene: TRBV12-3/TRBV12-4
J gene: TRBJ2-7
clone size: many
CDR3 DNA: TGTGCCAGCAGTTTCTCCAATGGGTACGAGCAGTACTTC
CDR3 protein: CASSFSNGYEQYF

D gene: .
V gene: TRBV11-2
J gene: TRBJ2-5
clone size: few
CDR3 DNA: TGTGCCAGCAGCTTAACTGGTCTCAACCAAGAGACCCAGTACTTC
CDR3 protein: CASSLTGLNQETQYF

D gene: TRBD1
V gene: TRBV4-1
J gene: TRBJ1-1
clone size: .
CDR3 DNA: TGCGCCAGCAGCCAAGAGCCGGGACAGGAAGCTTTCTTT
CDR3 protein: CASSQEPGQEAFF

D gene: TRBD1
V gene: TRBV12-3/TRBV12-4
J gene: TRBJ2-3
clone size: few
CDR3 DNA: TGTGCCAGCAGTCTCCCGGGACAGGGGTTTAGAGATACGCAGTATTTT
CDR3 protein: CASSLPGQGFRDTQYF

D gene: .
V gene: TRBV27
J gene: TRBJ1-5
clone size: .
CDR3 DNA: TGTGCCAGCAGTTCCCTTGATGGTAACCATCAGCCCCAGCATTTT
CDR3 protein: CASSSLDGNHQPQHF

D gene: .
V gene: TRBV7-2
J gene: TRBJ1-5
clone size: .
CDR3 DNA: TGTGCCAGCAGCTTAGGCCTACCTAGAAGTCAGCCCCAGCATTTT
CDR3 protein: CASSLGLPRSQPQHF

D gene: .
V gene: TRBV7-9
J gene: TRBJ1-1
clone size: .
CDR3 DNA: TGTGCCAGCAGCTTTAGTAGTCCTGTTATTGCTGAAGCTTTCTTT
CDR3 protein: CASSFSSPVIAEAFF

D gene: .
V gene: TRBV7-3
J gene: TRBJ2-1
clone size: .
CDR3 DNA: TGTGCCAGCAGCTTAACCGTGGACAATGAGCAGTTCTTC
CDR3 protein: CASSLTVDNEQFF

D gene: .
V gene: TRBV5-1
J gene: TRBJ2-7
clone size: .
CDR3 DNA: TGCGCCAGCAGCTTCACGTCGGATTACGAGCAGTACTTC
CDR3 protein: CASSFTSDYEQYF